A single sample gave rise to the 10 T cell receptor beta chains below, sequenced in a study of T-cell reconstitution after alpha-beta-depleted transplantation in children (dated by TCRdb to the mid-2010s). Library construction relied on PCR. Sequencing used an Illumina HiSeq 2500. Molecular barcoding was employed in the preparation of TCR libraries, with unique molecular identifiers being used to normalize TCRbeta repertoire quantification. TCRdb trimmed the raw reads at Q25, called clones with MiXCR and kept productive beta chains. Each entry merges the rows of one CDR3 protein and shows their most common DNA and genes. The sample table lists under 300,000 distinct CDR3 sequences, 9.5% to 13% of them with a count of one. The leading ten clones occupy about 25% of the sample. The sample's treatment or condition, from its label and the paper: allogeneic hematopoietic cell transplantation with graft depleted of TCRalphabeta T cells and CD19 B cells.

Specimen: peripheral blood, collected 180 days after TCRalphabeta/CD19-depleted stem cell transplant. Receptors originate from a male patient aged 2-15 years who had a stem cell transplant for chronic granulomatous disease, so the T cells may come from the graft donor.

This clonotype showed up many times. The CDR3 DNA is TGTGCCAGCAGCCCTCTCACCCCAGATACGCAGTATTTT. It encodes CASSPLTPDTQYF. J is TRBJ2-3 and V is TRBV9; D uncertain. Germline CDR1 reads SGDLS; CDR2 reads YYNGEE. The length of the CDR3 is 13 residues. Trimming stripped 4 bases from V and 4 bases from J, with 10 bases between.

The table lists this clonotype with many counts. DNA of the CDR3: TGCAGTGCTAGCTATCGGGGCCGGGAGACCCAGTACTTC. Translated: CSASYRGRETQYF. The chain combines TRBV20-1 with TRBJ2-5; D assignment may be TRBD1 or TRBD2 (5 bases each). The CDR3 consists of 13 residues. The germline V gene has CDR1 DFQATT and CDR2 SNEGSKA (reference sequence). The V end was cut by 3 bases, the J end by 5 bases, with 13 bases between.

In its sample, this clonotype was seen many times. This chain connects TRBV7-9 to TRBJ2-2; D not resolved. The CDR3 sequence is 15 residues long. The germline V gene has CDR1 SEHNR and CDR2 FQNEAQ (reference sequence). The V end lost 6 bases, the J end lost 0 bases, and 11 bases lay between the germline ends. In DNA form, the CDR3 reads TGTGCCAGCAGATGGACGGTCGCGAACACCGGGGAGCTGTTTTTT. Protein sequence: CASRWTVANTGELFF.

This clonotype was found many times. The CDR3 DNA follows: TGCAGTGCTAGAGATGGGGGAGGGCTAGCGGCACCCTACGAGCAGTACTTC. This translates into CSARDGGGLAAPYEQYF. This rearrangement joins TRBV20-1 to TRBJ2-7; 7 bases are a match to TRBD2. Germline V CDR1 and CDR2: DFQATT, SNEGSKA (reference sequence). The CDR3 is 17 amino acids. The trim removed 0 bases at V and 2 bases at J, leaving 13 bases unmatched.

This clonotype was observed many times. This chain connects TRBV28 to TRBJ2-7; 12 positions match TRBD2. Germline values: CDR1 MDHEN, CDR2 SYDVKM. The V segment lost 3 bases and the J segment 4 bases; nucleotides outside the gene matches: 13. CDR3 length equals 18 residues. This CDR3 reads CASSFFGMRTSGKYEQYF. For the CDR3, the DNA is TGTGCCAGCAGTTTCTTCGGGATGCGGACTAGCGGGAAATACGAGCAGTACTTC.

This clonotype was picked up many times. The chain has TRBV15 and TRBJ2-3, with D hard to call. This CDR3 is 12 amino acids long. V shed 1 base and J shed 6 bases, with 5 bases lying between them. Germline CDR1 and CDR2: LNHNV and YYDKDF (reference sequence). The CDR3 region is CATSRVPDTQYF. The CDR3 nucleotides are TGTGCCACCAGCAGAGTCCCGGATACGCAGTATTTT.

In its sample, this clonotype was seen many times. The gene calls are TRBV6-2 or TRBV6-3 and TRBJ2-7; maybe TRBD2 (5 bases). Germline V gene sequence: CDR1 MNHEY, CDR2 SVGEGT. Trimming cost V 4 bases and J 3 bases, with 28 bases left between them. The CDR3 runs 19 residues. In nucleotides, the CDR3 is TGTGCCAGCAGTTTCCCTCCCCTCACACGAGGGCCTTTGAACTACGAGCAGTACTTC. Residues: CASSFPPLTRGPLNYEQYF.

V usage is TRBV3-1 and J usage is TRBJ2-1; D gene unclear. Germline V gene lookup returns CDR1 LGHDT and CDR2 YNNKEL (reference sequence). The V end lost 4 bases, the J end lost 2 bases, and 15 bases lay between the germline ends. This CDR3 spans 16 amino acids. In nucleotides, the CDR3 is TGTGCCAGCAGCCCCCCTCCTATACGTACCTACAATGAGCAGTTCTTC. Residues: CASSPPPIRTYNEQFF.

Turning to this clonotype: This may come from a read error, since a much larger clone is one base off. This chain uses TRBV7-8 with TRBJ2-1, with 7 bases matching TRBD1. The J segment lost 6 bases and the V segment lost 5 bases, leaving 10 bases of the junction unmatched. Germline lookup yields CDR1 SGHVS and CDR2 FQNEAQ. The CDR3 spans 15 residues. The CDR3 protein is CASSLGLDRFNEQFF. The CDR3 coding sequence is TGTGCCAGCAGCCTTGGGTTGGACAGGTTCAATGAGCAGTTCTTC.

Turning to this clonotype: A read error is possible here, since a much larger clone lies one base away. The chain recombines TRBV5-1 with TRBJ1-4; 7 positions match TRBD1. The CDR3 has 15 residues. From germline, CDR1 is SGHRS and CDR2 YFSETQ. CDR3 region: CASSYRGSTNDKLFF. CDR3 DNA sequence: TGCGCCAGCAGCTACAGGGGTTCAACTAATGACAAACTGTTTTTT. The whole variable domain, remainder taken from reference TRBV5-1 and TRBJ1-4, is KAGVTQTPRYLIKTRGQQVTLSCSPISGHRSVSWYQQTPGQGLQFLFEYFSETQRNKGNFPGRFSGRQFSNSRSEMNVSTLELGDSALYLCASSYRGSTNDKLFFGSGTQLSVL.